This T cell receptor beta chain was retrieved from a study of control samples from healthy donors and cancer patients (dated by TCRdb to 2019 to 2021). Library method: the immunoSEQ multiplex PCR assay. This is the immuneACCESS table as TCRdb keeps it, with only in-frame sequences that have V and J called. A part of the clones is gone; compared with another copy, unresolved V genes explain less than half, and the rest is unexplained. This sample gives around 150,000 clones in total; 70% to 90% of them show up just once. Of the sample, 1.7% falls within the top ten clones. V drops 4 bases and J drops 8 bases, leaving 9 bases in between. The CDR3 goes from the cysteine to the phenylalanine over 12 residues. Only the CDR3 DNA is retained, 36 bases long and in frame from the first base. Note on this clone: Its antigen specificity is not known. No base-level quality is on record; no much larger clone is a single base apart.

Material for sequencing was blood. The sequence links TRBV12-3 or TRBV12-4 to TRBJ2-1; TRBD1 could be the D gene, as 5 bases match. The receptor's source is a young man in good health. CDR3 protein: CASSSQGYEQFF. The nucleotide sequence is given as TGTGCCAGCAGTTCTCAGGGTTATGAGCAGTTCTTC.